Listed below are T cell receptor beta chains from one sample, sequenced in a study of T cell responses to AZD1222 COVID-19 vaccine. Repertoires were generated with immunoSEQ multiplex PCR, while TCRdb's copy carries only in-frame clones and drops some. The repertoire holds 150,000 or so clones, with 70% to 90% as singletons. This sample comprised peripheral blood, obtained on day 0 of AZD1222 vaccination. These receptors were collected from an adult in good health. Both conserved end residues are trimmed from each CDR3. A D gene is named only where the DNA matches it firmly.

>TRBV2|TRBJ1-1|-
ASSDPRGNTEAF
>TRBV20-1|TRBJ1-3|-
SASILSSGNTIY
>TRBV18|TRBJ1-1|-
ASSPQGGYTEAF
>TRBV30|TRBJ1-3|-
AWRTLLSTGNTIY
>TRBV18|TRBJ2-5|-
ASSASGETQY
>TRBV18|TRBJ1-2|-
ASSLLLQDVSGYT
>TRBV3-1/TRBV3-2|TRBJ2-2|-
ASIQTPRTGELF
>TRBV30|TRBJ2-7|-
AWTEGGIKQY
>TRBV6-5|TRBJ2-1|TRBD2
ASSQLAGIYNEQF
>TRBV19|TRBJ1-1|-
ASSSVTGTRGNTEAF
>TRBV7-8|TRBJ1-6|TRBD1
ASSPGTGESPLH
>TRBV5-1|TRBJ2-3|TRBD1
ASSPGQGVDTQY
>TRBV7-2|TRBJ2-7|-
ASSLAGLTYEQY
>TRBV7-8|TRBJ2-3|TRBD2
ASSFVLAGVTDTQY
>TRBV9|TRBJ1-2|TRBD1
ASRATGGNGYT
>TRBV18|TRBJ1-1|-
ASSPPEAPEAF
>TRBV5-6|TRBJ1-5|-
ASSLGMIREPQH
>TRBV18|TRBJ1-2|-
ASSPDSNYGYT
>TRBV12-3/TRBV12-4|TRBJ2-7|TRBD2
ASRREGAHEQY
>TRBV7-2|TRBJ2-5|TRBD2
ASSPNGGDQETQY